The sequence of this TCR beta chain was determined in a study of blood T cell repertoires in COVID-19. About the study: The United States, Italy and Spain were the sources of the acute and convalescent COVID-19 samples. The analysed material was cDNA or gDNA that came from T cells, B-cell-depleted T cells, or PBMCs.

Original analysis: Reference gene primer amplification in the assay estimated nucleated cell counts. Profiled with immunoSEQ multiplex PCR; TCRdb holds only in-frame clones, not every one. The D gene and trimming were derived from the DNA, and the V and J assignments and clone size from that table. In the table there are 87,000 or so clones, roughly nine tenths of which are singletons. Germline V gene lookup returns CDR1 LGHNA and CDR2 YSLEER. The length of the CDR3 is 15 residues. Trimming cost V 4 bases and J 0 bases, with 12 bases left between them. The sequencing input was peripheral blood. The chain employs TRBV4-3 and TRBJ1-2; weak D call: TRBD1 (6 bases). This TCR derives from a woman in her 50s with active or convalescent COVID-19. This CDR3 reads CASSPGGGANYGYTF. The CDR3 bases are TGCGCCAGCAGCCCCGGAGGGGGGGCTAACTATGGCTACACCTTC.